A single sample is the source of the 10 T cell receptor beta chains below, sequenced in a study of cytomegalovirus exposure and HLA in healthy donors. PCR amplification relied on 60 Vbeta primers (plus 13 Jbeta primers). Data came from immunoSEQ multiplex PCR; TCRdb stores just in-frame clones and leaves some out. The sample data list approximately 150,000 clones. What was sequenced was PBMCs. The receptors shown here come from a woman in her fifties or sixties in good health and CMV-seronegative.

As concerns this clone: Other DNA variants within this sample encode the same CDR3. CDR3 residues: CASSHYEQYF. The DNA of the CDR3 is TGTGCCAGCAGCCACTACGAGCAGTACTTC. The V call is TRBV28, the J call TRBJ2-7; D unresolved. This CDR3 has 10 residues. The germline CDR1 and CDR2 sequences are MDHEN and SYDVKM. The ends were cut back, 6 bases at V and 3 bases at J, with 3 bases in the middle.

This chain links TRBV7-3 with TRBJ2-7; TRBD1 is a possible D gene (5 bases). CDR1 SGHTA and CDR2 FQGTGA come from the germline V gene. The V end was cut by 5 bases, the J end by 3 bases, with 11 bases between. The CDR3 covers 13 residues. CDR3 loop: CASSASQGYEQYF. The CDR3 nucleotides read TGTGCCAGCAGCGCCAGTCAGGGCTACGAGCAGTACTTC.

V gene TRBV5-1 combines with J gene TRBJ1-1; possibly TRBD1 for D (5 bases). The CDR3 has 13 residues. Deletions cut 1 base from V and 3 bases from J, with 7 bases between. Germline-derived CDR1 and CDR2 are SGHRS and YFSETQ. The CDR3 is CASSLIQDTEAFF. The CDR3 DNA reads TGCGCCAGCAGCTTGATACAGGACACTGAAGCTTTCTTT.

V gene TRBV9 combines with J gene TRBJ2-1; 7 bases fit TRBD2. The CDR3 totals 15 residues. The ends lost 6 bases at V and 5 bases at J; junction bases unmatched: 11. The germline V gene encodes CDR1 SGDLS and CDR2 YYNGEE. The CDR3 DNA reads TGTGCCAGCACCTTTTCCGGGACTACGCACAATGAGCAGTTCTTC. Translation gives CASTFSGTTHNEQFF. Combining the CDR3 with reference TRBV9 and TRBJ2-1 gives the whole variable domain DSGVTQTPKHLITATGQRVTLRCSPRSGDLSVYWYQQSLDQGLQFLIQYYNGEERAKGNILERFSAQQFPDLHSELNLSSLELGDSALYFCASTFSGTTHNEQFFGPGTRLTVL.

CDR3 coding DNA: TGCAGCGTTACCTTGGGAGGGCGCACTGAAGCTTTCTTT. Residues: CSVTLGGRTEAFF. J is TRBJ1-1 and V is TRBV29-1; D uncertain. Germline loops: CDR1 SQVTM, CDR2 ANQGSEA. The CDR3 length is 13 residues. The V gene lost 5 bases and the J gene lost 4 bases, with 14 bases spanning the gap.

The chain has TRBV9 and TRBJ1-4; D gene unclear. Germline CDR1 SGDLS, CDR2 YYNGEE. The CDR3 covers 12 residues. Trimming took 4 bases from V and 3 from J, leaving 4 bases between them. The CDR3 bases are TGTGCCAGCAGCTCTTCTAATGAAAAACTGTTTTTT. Translating gives CASSSSNEKLFF.

The chain employs TRBV29-1 and TRBJ2-5; the match to TRBD1 covers 8 bases. J was trimmed by 4 bases and V by 5 bases; bases with no gene match: 9. CDR3 length equals 14 residues. Germline V CDR1 and CDR2: SQVTM, ANQGSEA. CDR3 amino acids: CSVRTGGWVETQYF. The DNA of the CDR3 is TGCAGCGTTAGAACAGGGGGATGGGTAGAGACCCAGTACTTC. The complete variable domain, with remaining parts taken from reference TRBV29-1 and TRBJ2-5, reads SAVISQKPSRDICQRGTSLTIQCQVDSQVTMMFWYRQQPGQSLTLIATANQGSEATYESGFVIDKFPISRPNLTFSTLTVSNMSPEDSSIYLCSVRTGGWVETQYFGPGTRLLVL.

The CDR3 nucleotides are TGCGCCAGCAGGAGAGGACAGGGATTCAATGAGCAGTTCTTC. Residues: CASRRGQGFNEQFF. J is TRBJ2-1 and V is TRBV10-2, with 8 bases matching TRBD1. The V and J ends lost 6 bases and 6 bases, in that order; junction bases with no gene match: 7. Germline lookup yields CDR1 WSHSY and CDR2 SAAADI. The CDR3 spans 14 residues.

The gene calls are TRBV4-2 and TRBJ2-3; 12 bases agree with TRBD2. The CDR3 consists of 18 residues. The V segment lost 4 bases and the J segment 2 bases; nucleotides outside the gene matches: 10. Germline loops: CDR1 LGHNA, CDR2 YNFKEQ. The CDR3 sequence is CASSRDLPSGGVTDTQYF. CDR3 DNA sequence: TGTGCCAGCAGCCGGGACCTTCCTAGCGGGGGGGTCACAGATACGCAGTATTTT.

The chain couples TRBV10-3 to TRBJ2-7, with D tentatively TRBD1 (6 bases). V shed 0 bases and J shed 5 bases, with 17 bases lying between them. The length of the CDR3 is 16 residues. The V gene's germline CDR1 is ENHRY and CDR2 SYGVKD. CDR3 residues: CAISESGQGFENEQYF. The CDR3 DNA reads as TGTGCCATCAGTGAGTCGGGGCAGGGGTTCGAAAACGAGCAGTACTTC.